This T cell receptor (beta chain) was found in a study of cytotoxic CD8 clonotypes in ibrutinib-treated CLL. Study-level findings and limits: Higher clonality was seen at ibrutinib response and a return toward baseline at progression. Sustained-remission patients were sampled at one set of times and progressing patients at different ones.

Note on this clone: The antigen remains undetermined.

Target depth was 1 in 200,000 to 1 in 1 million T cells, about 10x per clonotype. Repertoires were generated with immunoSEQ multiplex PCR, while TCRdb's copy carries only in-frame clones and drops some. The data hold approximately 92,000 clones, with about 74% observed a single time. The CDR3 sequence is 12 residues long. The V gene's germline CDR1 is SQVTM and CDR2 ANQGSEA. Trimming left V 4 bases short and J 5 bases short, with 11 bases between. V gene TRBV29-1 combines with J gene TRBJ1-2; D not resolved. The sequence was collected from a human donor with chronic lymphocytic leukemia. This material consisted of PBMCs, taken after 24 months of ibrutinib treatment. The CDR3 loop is CSVVPGDYGYTF. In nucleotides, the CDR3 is TGCAGCGTTGTTCCAGGCGATTATGGCTACACCTTC.